The 26 T cell receptor beta chains listed next were all sequenced from one sample in a study of T cell changes during pregnancy in multiple sclerosis. Libraries were prepared by immunoSEQ multiplex PCR; TCRdb keeps only in-frame clonotypes and omits some of them. The table includes about 77,000 clones, approximately 94% detected once. Sample: peripheral blood, taken after pregnancy. These receptors were obtained from a female donor in good health, enrolled as a control in a pregnancy study.

In DNA form, the CDR3 reads TGTGCCAGCAGCTTAGGAGTATCGGACAGCTACGAGCAGTACTTC. This encodes CASSLGVSDSYEQYF. This rearrangement joins TRBV11-3 to TRBJ2-7; D may be TRBD1 (6 bases). Trimming took 1 base from V and 3 from J, leaving 13 bases between them. Germline V gene data show CDR1 as SGHNT and CDR2 as YENEEA. The CDR3 loop spans 15 amino acids.

V is TRBV4-3 and J is TRBJ2-5, with D perhaps matching TRBD2 (6 bases). Germline assignment: CDR1 LGHNA and CDR2 YSLEER. There are 16 residues in the CDR3. The V end was cut by 5 bases, the J end by 2 bases, with 18 bases between. In DNA form, the CDR3 reads TGCGCCAGCAGCACCGTCTGGGGTCGGGAGCAAGAGACCCAGTACTTC. It specifies CASSTVWGREQETQYF.

This clone turned up a few times. The rearrangement links TRBV4-1 to TRBJ2-5, with 11 bases lining up with TRBD1. Germline V lookup: CDR1 MGHRA, CDR2 YSYEKL. The CDR3 runs to 17 residues. V shed 0 bases, J shed 4 bases, and the junction held 7 bases outside the gene matches. The CDR3, as DNA: TGCGCCAGCAGCCAAGAGAGAGGACAGGGGGCTGGAGAGACCCAGTACTTC. This translates into CASSQERGQGAGETQYF.

The chain joins TRBV7-3 to TRBJ2-7; 7 bases fit TRBD2. The CDR3 has 13 amino acids. V lost 3 bases and J lost 7; bases outside the gene matches: 6. Germline V CDR1 and CDR2: SGHTA, FQGTGA. The DNA for the CDR3 is TGTGCCAGCAGCTTCGAGCGGGGCGGGGAGCAGTACTTC. Its translation: CASSFERGGEQYF.

J is TRBJ2-3 and V is TRBV2, with 10 bases lining up with TRBD2. V lost 7 bases to trimming and J lost 2 bases; unmatched junction nucleotides: 12. The germline gives CDR1 SNHLY, CDR2 FYNNEI. The length of the CDR3 is 17 residues. The chain's CDR3 is CASKWLAGEGTTDTQYF. The CDR3 nucleotides read TGTGCCAGCAAATGGCTAGCGGGGGAAGGGACCACAGATACGCAGTATTTT.

V is TRBV5-6 and J is TRBJ1-2; no firm D call. The V end lost 0 bases, the J end lost 2 bases, and 5 bases lay between the germline ends. Germline V gene sequence: CDR1 SGHDT, CDR2 YYEEEE. The CDR3 is 13 amino acids. As DNA, the CDR3 is TGTGCCAGCAGCTTGGGGCCAAACTATGGCTACACCTTC. Its translation: CASSLGPNYGYTF.

Note on this clone: A read error may account for a junction end that differs from germline. The rearrangement links TRBV7-7 to TRBJ2-5; possible D gene TRBD1, 6 bases. In germline, CDR1 is SSHAT, CDR2 FNYEAQ (reference sequence). The CDR3 spans 15 residues. The CDR3 sequence is CASTLLQGSQETQYF. As DNA, the CDR3 is TGTGCTAGCACCTTGCTACAGGGTTCCCAAGAGACCCAGTACTTC.

V gene TRBV9 combines with J gene TRBJ2-3; no firm D call. The CDR3 is made up of 16 amino acids. Trimming cost V 0 bases and J 0 bases, with 11 bases left between them. CDR1 is SGDLS, CDR2 YYNGEE, per germline. CDR3 loop: CASSVVLSPSTDTQYF. In DNA form, the CDR3 reads TGTGCCAGCAGCGTAGTTCTTAGCCCTAGCACAGATACGCAGTATTTT. The full variable domain, completed using reference TRBV9 and TRBJ2-3, is DSGVTQTPKHLITATGQRVTLRCSPRSGDLSVYWYQQSLDQGLQFLIQYYNGEERAKGNILERFSAQQFPDLHSELNLSSLELGDSALYFCASSVVLSPSTDTQYFGPGTRLTVL.

The chain has TRBV21-1 and TRBJ2-1; whether TRBD2, the table's D call, matches the DNA was not checked. TRBV21-1 is deemed a pseudogene. The CDR3 covers 19 residues. The DNA of the CDR3 is TGTGCCAGGGGGCTTTACAGGGGACGACTAGCGCCGGCGGACAATGAGCAGTTCTTC. Translation gives CARGLYRGRLAPADNEQFF.

The CDR3 nucleotides read TGTGCCAGCAGCTTGGCCGGTGAGCAGTTCTTC. Its translation: CASSLAGEQFF. The rearrangement uses TRBV5-4 and TRBJ2-1; D remains ambiguous. The CDR3 consists of 11 residues. Germline CDR1 and CDR2: SGHNT and YYREEE (reference sequence). V lost 0 bases, J lost 9 bases, and 4 bases lay in between.

The chain is built from TRBV9 and TRBJ2-2; no clear D. CDR1 and CDR2 (germline): SGDLS, YYNGEE. CDR3 length: 14 residues. V lost 7 bases to trimming and J lost 1 base, with 11 bases between them. The CDR3 nucleotides read TGTGCCAGCCGGTACTTGATGAACACCGGGGAGCTGTTTTTT. It specifies CASRYLMNTGELFF.

The chain joins TRBV13 to TRBJ2-3, with D unclear. This CDR3 is built from 12 residues. Deletions cut 3 bases from V and 3 bases from J, with 4 bases between. Germline V gene lookup returns CDR1 PRHDT and CDR2 FYEKMQ (reference sequence). CDR3 loop: CASSFSTDTQYF. The CDR3, as DNA: TGTGCCAGCAGCTTTTCTACAGATACGCAGTATTTT.

The DNA for the CDR3 is TGTGCCAGCAGTGAAGTTCTAGCGGGAGTAGAGACCCAGTACTTC. It translates to CASSEVLAGVETQYF. The chain recombines TRBV2 with TRBJ2-5; TRBD2 matches 10 bases. Germline lookup yields CDR1 SNHLY and CDR2 FYNNEI. V trimming: 1 base; J trimming: 4 bases; junction bases outside the gene matches: 3. The CDR3 has 15 residues.

This clone was found once. The rearrangement links TRBV5-4 to TRBJ2-7, with TRBD2 matching over 10 bases. The V and J ends lost 4 bases and 0 bases, in that order; junction bases with no gene match: 7. The CDR3 loop spans 16 amino acids. Germline CDR1 reads SGHNT; CDR2 reads YYREEE (reference sequence). The CDR3 sequence: CASSPAGTSASYEQYF. The CDR3 DNA reads as TGTGCCAGCAGCCCCGCGGGGACTAGCGCCTCCTACGAGCAGTACTTC.

This clone showed up just once. The V call is TRBV6-1, the J call TRBJ2-5; D call uncertain. This CDR3 is 15 amino acids long. Germline CDR1 and CDR2: MNHNS and SASEGT. The V and J ends lost 2 bases and 1 base respectively, with 11 bases between them. CDR3 in amino acids: CASSESPAFQETQYF. The CDR3 DNA is TGTGCCAGCAGTGAATCCCCAGCGTTCCAAGAGACCCAGTACTTC.

The rearrangement links TRBV13 to TRBJ2-7, with D maybe TRBD2 (5 bases). The CDR3 sequence is 14 residues long. CDR1 PRHDT and CDR2 FYEKMQ come from the germline V gene (reference sequence). V was shortened by 5 bases and J by 6 bases, with 17 bases between the two germline ends. This CDR3 reads CASSRNRGSREQYF. The CDR3 DNA reads as TGTGCCAGCAGCCGCAATCGGGGTTCGCGCGAGCAGTACTTC. The full variable domain, completed using reference TRBV13 and TRBJ2-7, is AAGVIQSPRHLIKEKRETATLKCYPIPRHDTVYWYQQGPGQDPQFLISFYEKMQSDKGSIPDRFSAQQFSDYHSELNMSSLELGDSALYFCASSRNRGSREQYFGPGTRLTVT.

This rearrangement joins TRBV28 to TRBJ2-3, with TRBD2 matching 10 bases. Germline loops: CDR1 MDHEN, CDR2 SYDVKM. V shed 5 bases and J 2 bases; nucleotides not matched to a gene: 10. The CDR3 sequence is 17 residues long. CDR3: CASSPRSSGGFTDTQYF. Written as DNA, the CDR3 is TGTGCCAGCAGTCCCCGATCTAGCGGGGGATTCACAGATACGCAGTATTTT.

This chain uses TRBV6-5 with TRBJ1-3; perhaps TRBD1 as D (5 bases). The V gene's germline CDR1 is MNHEY and CDR2 SVGAGI. With 0 bases removed from V and 4 bases from J, the gap between germline ends came to 10 bases. This CDR3 contains 15 residues. CDR3 loop: CASSYSWQGGNTIYF. The CDR3 DNA is TGTGCCAGCAGTTACTCGTGGCAGGGAGGAAACACCATATATTTT.

The chain has TRBV27 and TRBJ2-2, with D tentatively TRBD2 (6 bases). Per germline, CDR1 MNHEY and CDR2 SMNVEV (reference sequence). This CDR3 region has 16 residues. Trimming stripped 2 bases from V and 5 bases from J, with 15 bases between. The CDR3: CASSLREPPGTGELFF. The CDR3 DNA follows: TGTGCCAGCAGTTTACGGGAGCCCCCGGGAACCGGGGAGCTGTTTTTT.

The chain links TRBV30 to TRBJ1-5, with 9 bases lining up with TRBD1. The V gene end was trimmed by 1 base and the J gene end by 7 bases; junction bases not matched to a gene: 5. CDR3 length equals 14 residues. Germline values: CDR1 GTSNPN, CDR2 SVGIG (reference sequence). In DNA, the CDR3 is TGTGCCTGGAGTGGAGGGGACAGGGAGCAGCCCCAGCATTTT. It translates to CAWSGGDREQPQHF.

Note on this clone: Mismatch with germline at one junction end may stem from a read error. This chain uses TRBV2 with TRBJ2-7, with D tentatively TRBD1 (5 bases). The CDR3 loop spans 12 amino acids. The V gene's germline CDR1 is SNHLY and CDR2 FYNNEI. For the CDR3, the DNA is TGTGCCAGCAGTGAAGGGGGCCCATCCGGGCCATTC. It encodes CASSEGGPSGPF.

The chain couples TRBV7-9 to TRBJ2-3; 16 nucleotides agree with TRBD2. J lost 8 bases, V lost 5 bases, and 4 bases had no gene match. This CDR3 is built from 15 residues. Germline V gene sequence: CDR1 SEHNR, CDR2 FQNEAQ (reference sequence). CDR3 loop: CASSLGTSGGVTQYF. The CDR3 DNA follows: TGTGCCAGCAGCCTAGGGACTAGCGGGGGGGTTACGCAGTATTTT. The variable domain in full, completed from reference TRBV7-9 and TRBJ2-3, reads DTGVSQNPRHKITKRGQNVTFRCDPISEHNRLYWYRQTLGQGPEFLTYFQNEAQLEKSRLLSDRFSAERPKGSFSTLEIQRTEQGDSAMYLCASSLGTSGGVTQYFGPGTRLTVL.

The rearrangement uses TRBV11-2 and TRBJ2-1, with TRBD2 matching over 11 bases. The CDR3 is made up of 16 amino acids. The ends lost 5 bases at V and 4 bases at J; junction bases unmatched: 7. CDR1 is SGHAT, CDR2 FQNNGV, per germline. The CDR3 nucleotides are TGTGCCAGCAGCCCCAGACTAGCGGGGATATACAATGAGCAGTTCTTC. It translates to CASSPRLAGIYNEQFF. Full variable domain (remainder filled in from reference TRBV11-2 and TRBJ2-1): EAGVAQSPRYKIIEKRQSVAFWCNPISGHATLYWYQQILGQGPKLLIQFQNNGVVDDSQLPKDRFSAERLKGVDSTLKIQPAKLEDSAVYLCASSPRLAGIYNEQFFGPGTRLTVL.

The chain has TRBV10-3 and TRBJ2-3; 8 bases fit TRBD2. Germline V gene data show CDR1 as ENHRY and CDR2 as SYGVKD. V was clipped by 11 bases and J by 6 bases; unmatched bases: 10. This CDR3 is 13 amino acids long. As DNA, the CDR3 is TGTGCCTCCTCGGGGGGGTTTAAGGATACGCAGTATTTT. Its protein is CASSGGFKDTQYF.

The chain joins TRBV6-5 to TRBJ2-7; D remains ambiguous. Germline V gene sequence: CDR1 MNHEY, CDR2 SVGAGI. The ends were cut back, 6 bases at V and 0 bases at J, with 12 bases in the middle. CDR3 length equals 14 residues. CDR3 sequence reads: CASSPPPGSYEQYF. The CDR3 region has the DNA TGTGCCAGCAGCCCTCCTCCGGGCTCCTACGAGCAGTACTTC.

The gene calls are TRBV7-2 and TRBJ1-3; 11 nucleotides match TRBD1. The CDR3 spans 14 residues. Germline V gene data show CDR1 as SGHTA and CDR2 as FQGNSA. V lost 7 bases to trimming and J lost 4 bases; unmatched junction nucleotides: 3. The CDR3 is CASTGDRGGNTIYF. The CDR3 DNA reads TGTGCCAGCACCGGGGACAGGGGGGGAAACACCATATATTTT. Variable domain in full (rest from reference TRBV7-2 and TRBJ1-3): GAGVSQSPSNKVTEKGKDVELRCDPISGHTALYWYRQSLGQGLEFLIYFQGNSAPDKSGLPSDRFSAERTGGSVSTLTIQRTQQEDSAVYLCASTGDRGGNTIYFGEGSWLTVV.